This record looks at one T cell receptor beta chain sequence and its context. The cDNA was synthesized by means of template-switch 5'RACE, which was carried out with 10-nucleotide random UMIs. MiXCR, applied by TCRdb to the 5' RACE reads, yields one record per CDR3 protein. The sample shows about 30,000 distinct CDR3 sequences, 15% of them seen only once. The sample is drawn from a study of neurological immune-mediated disorders. Between the trimmed V and J ends, which lost 2 bases and 0 bases, there was a span of 10 bases. Germline V lookup: CDR1 SEHNR, CDR2 FQNEAQ (reference sequence). The CDR3 has 15 residues.

This chain uses TRBV7-9 with TRBJ1-2; D perhaps matches TRBD1 (5 bases). This receptor was obtained from a man aged 70 or older in good health. The sequenced material came from PBMCs. CDR3: CASSLLTATNYGYTF. For the CDR3, the DNA is TGTGCCAGCAGCTTACTGACAGCTACTAACTATGGCTACACCTTC.